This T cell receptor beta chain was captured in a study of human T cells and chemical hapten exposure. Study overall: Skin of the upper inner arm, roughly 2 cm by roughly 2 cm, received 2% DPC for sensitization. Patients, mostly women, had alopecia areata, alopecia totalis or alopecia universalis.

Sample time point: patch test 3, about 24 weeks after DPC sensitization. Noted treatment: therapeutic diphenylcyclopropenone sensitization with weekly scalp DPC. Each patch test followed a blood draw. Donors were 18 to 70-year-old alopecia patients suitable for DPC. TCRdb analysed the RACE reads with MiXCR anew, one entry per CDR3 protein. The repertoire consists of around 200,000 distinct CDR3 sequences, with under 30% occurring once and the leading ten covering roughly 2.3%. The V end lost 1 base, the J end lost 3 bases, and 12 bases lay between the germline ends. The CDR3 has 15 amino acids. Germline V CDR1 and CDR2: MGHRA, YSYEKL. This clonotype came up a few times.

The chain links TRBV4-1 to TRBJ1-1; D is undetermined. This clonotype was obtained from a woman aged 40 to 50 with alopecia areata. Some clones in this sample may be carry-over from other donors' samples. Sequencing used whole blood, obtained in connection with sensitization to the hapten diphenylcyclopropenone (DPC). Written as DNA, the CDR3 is TGCGCCAGCAGCCAAGCTCCAGGAAGGGACACTGAAGCTTTCTTT. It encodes CASSQAPGRDTEAFF.